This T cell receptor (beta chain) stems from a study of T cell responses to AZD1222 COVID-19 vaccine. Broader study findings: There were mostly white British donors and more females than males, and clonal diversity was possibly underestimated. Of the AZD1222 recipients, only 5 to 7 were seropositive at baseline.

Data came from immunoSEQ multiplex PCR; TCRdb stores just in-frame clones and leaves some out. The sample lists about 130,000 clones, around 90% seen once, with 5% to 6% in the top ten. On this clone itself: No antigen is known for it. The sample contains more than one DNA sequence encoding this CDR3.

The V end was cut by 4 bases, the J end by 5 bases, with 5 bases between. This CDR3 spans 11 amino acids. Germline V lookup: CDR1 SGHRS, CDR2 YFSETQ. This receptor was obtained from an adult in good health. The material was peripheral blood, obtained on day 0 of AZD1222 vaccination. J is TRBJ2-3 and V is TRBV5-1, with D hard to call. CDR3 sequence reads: CASSQLDTQYF. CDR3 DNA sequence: TGCGCCAGCAGCCAACTAGATACGCAGTATTTT.